The clone carrying this T cell receptor beta chain was counted many times. Its target is unknown. The entry originates in a study of CD8+CD57+ T cells in acquired aplastic anemia. Overall study: The DNA of sorted CD4+ and CD8+ cells averaged about 3 ug. Healthy donor CD4+ samples were sequenced to a depth that averaged approximately 10 million reads. Study-wide findings and caveats: The study found no significant CD8+ Simpson's diversity difference between patients and controls. Patients had roughly 31 CD8+ CDR3 sequences in common with controls (the shared set).

Template material for TCR beta VDJ and CDR3 profiling consisted of genomic DNA. TCRdb analysed the reads with MiXCR anew, one entry per CDR3 protein. Of about 130,000 distinct CDR3 sequences listed, around 48% are singletons. The germline V gene encodes CDR1 LGHDT and CDR2 YNNKEL (reference sequence). The ends lost 3 bases at V and 7 bases at J; junction bases unmatched: 15. CDR3 length equals 17 residues. This clonotype was obtained from a human donor in good health, serving as a control. The V call is TRBV3-1, the J call TRBJ1-5, with 7 bases matching TRBD1. The sequenced sample was sorted CD4+, CD8+, or CD8+CD57+ T cells (not recorded which) from PBMCs. The CDR3 reads CASSHGPGQVTGQPQHF. CDR3 nucleotide sequence: TGTGCCAGCAGCCATGGCCCCGGACAGGTCACGGGGCAGCCCCAGCATTTT.